The table lists the clone carrying this TCR beta chain with a count of one. Study processing details: Scientists estimated how many nucleated cells there were by amplifying reference gene primers. Only in-frame clones appear in the TCRdb table, and some are missing; sequencing was by immunoSEQ multiplex PCR. V and J calls and clone size are copied from that table; D and trimming were computed from the DNA. This sample has approximately 100,000 clones; 76% occur once, and the top ten carry 5% to 7.5%. The sample is drawn from a study of blood T cell repertoires in COVID-19. Study-wide context: Samples taken during acute and convalescent COVID-19 were collected in the United States, Italy and Spain. Sample material is recorded as cDNA or gDNA derived from T cells, B-cell-depleted T cells, or PBMCs.

A Seattle source enrolled patients during active infection and followed them longitudinally. Sequencing input: peripheral blood. The source is a man older than 75 with COVID-19, enrolled during active disease.

The CDR3 protein is CASSSPQTIRPQHF. The CDR3 DNA reads as TGTGCCAGCAGTTCCCCACAGACCATCCGGCCCCAGCATTTT. The chain is built from TRBV28 and TRBJ1-5; D call uncertain. V was shortened by 4 bases and J by 9 bases, with 16 bases between the two germline ends. Germline V lookup: CDR1 MDHEN, CDR2 SYDVKM. This CDR3 has 14 residues.